The 21 T cell receptor beta chains reported below all come from one sample, sequenced in a study of T-cell memory formation after mild COVID-19. TCRdb fed the 5' RACE reads into MiXCR, producing one record per CDR3 protein. The top ten clones hold around 20% of a sample with some 320,000 distinct CDR3 sequences, 13% to 15% of them seen once. Sequenced input: PBMCs or a T cell subset sorted from them (not recorded which). The receptors stem from a man aged 18 to 30 who had mild COVID-19 (a few samples of this study predate the infection). Cell type and time point are not known.

The chain has TRBV5-1 and TRBJ1-2; D not resolved. The V gene's germline CDR1 is SGHRS and CDR2 YFSETQ. The V end lost 3 bases, the J end lost 3 bases, and 12 bases lay between the germline ends. This CDR3 has 14 residues. CDR3 region: CASSSSRTDYGYTF. CDR3 nucleotide sequence: TGCGCCAGCAGCTCGAGCAGGACGGACTATGGCTACACCTTC. Filled out from reference TRBV5-1 and TRBJ1-2, the complete variable domain reads KAGVTQTPRYLIKTRGQQVTLSCSPISGHRSVSWYQQTPGQGLQFLFEYFSETQRNKGNFPGRFSGRQFSNSRSEMNVSTLELGDSALYLCASSSSRTDYGYTFGSGTRLTVV.

This clonotype was seen only a few times. The V and J genes are TRBV24-1 and TRBJ1-2, with D possibly TRBD1 on 6 matching bases. Trimming stripped 3 bases from V and 4 bases from J, with 14 bases between. Germline CDR1 KGHDR, CDR2 SFDVKD. The CDR3 extends over 15 amino acids. CDR3 bases: TGTGCCACCAGTGATCCTTCCAGGGGTAGCTATGGCTACACCTTC. The encoded protein is CATSDPSRGSYGYTF.

This clonotype was seen repeatedly, ten times or more. The V and J genes are TRBV28 and TRBJ1-5, with a tentative D call TRBD1 (5 bases). Germline V lookup: CDR1 MDHEN, CDR2 SYDVKM. The CDR3 contains 12 residues. Trimming stripped 7 bases from V and 9 bases from J, with 13 bases between. The CDR3 DNA reads as TGTGCCAGCACCTCGGGGGGGTTGCCCCAGCATTTT. Amino acid sequence: CASTSGGLPQHF.

This clonotype was detected a few times. The gene calls are TRBV7-2 and TRBJ1-1, with a possible D match to TRBD1 (6 bases). With 2 bases removed from V and 11 bases from J, the gap between germline ends came to 21 bases. Per the germline V gene, CDR1 is SGHTA and CDR2 is FQGNSA. The CDR3 is 15 amino acids. The CDR3 here is CASSLSPSGAPRAFF. CDR3 DNA sequence: TGTGCCAGCAGCTTATCCCCTTCGGGGGCCCCGCGGGCTTTCTTT.

The gene calls are TRBV5-1 and TRBJ2-1; 9 bases fit TRBD1. The germline V gene encodes CDR1 SGHRS and CDR2 YFSETQ. Trimming removed 3 bases from V and 9 bases from J; junction bases left unmatched: 4. CDR3 length: 13 amino acids. The CDR3 spells CASSSDRGSEQFF. The CDR3 DNA reads as TGCGCCAGCAGCTCAGACAGGGGGTCTGAGCAGTTCTTC.

This clonotype appeared a few times. The rearrangement joins TRBV7-3 to TRBJ2-5; 8 positions agree with TRBD2. The CDR3 extends over 14 amino acids. V shed 4 bases and J 5 bases; nucleotides not matched to a gene: 6. Germline assignment: CDR1 SGHTA and CDR2 FQGTGA. As DNA, the CDR3 is TGTGCCAGCAGCTCCGGGGGGGGTTGGGAGACCCAGTACTTC. Translated: CASSSGGGWETQYF.

This clonotype has a handful of counts. The CDR3: CASTTGTGGSPLHF. As DNA, the CDR3 is TGCGCCAGCACCACCGGGACAGGGGGTTCACCCCTCCACTTT. The chain has TRBV5-1 and TRBJ1-6; TRBD1 aligns across 11 bases. The CDR3 runs 14 residues. Germline V CDR1 and CDR2: SGHRS, YFSETQ. J lost 9 bases, V lost 6 bases, and 5 bases had no gene match.

This clonotype has ten or more counts. J is TRBJ2-4 and V is TRBV12-3 or TRBV12-4; D possibly matches TRBD1 or TRBD2 (5 bases each). There are 16 residues in the CDR3. V lost 5 bases to trimming and J lost 4 bases, with 18 bases between them. CDR3: CASSLGFGTEKNIQYF. For the CDR3, the DNA is TGTGCCAGCAGTCTTGGATTCGGGACCGAGAAAAACATTCAGTACTTC.

This clonotype has a handful of counts. The CDR3 DNA follows: TGTGCCAGCAGCCTAGAGGAAGCCGAGCAGTACGTC. It codes for CASSLEEAEQYV. This chain connects TRBV7-9 to TRBJ2-7; D remains unclear. V was shortened by 5 bases and J by 6 bases, with 11 bases between the two germline ends. The CDR3 extends over 12 amino acids. Germline-derived CDR1 and CDR2 are SEHNR and FQNEAQ (reference sequence).

The chain has TRBV19 and TRBJ2-1; D is ambiguous. Per the germline V gene, CDR1 is LNHDA and CDR2 is SQIVND (reference sequence). CDR3 length equals 11 residues. Deletions cut 3 bases from V and 10 bases from J, with 7 bases between. The CDR3 DNA follows: TGTGCCAGTAGTATTTCTTGGGAGCAGTTCTTC. Protein sequence: CASSISWEQFF.

The sample holds a few counts of this clonotype. This chain connects TRBV20-1 to TRBJ2-1; 12 bases are shared with TRBD2. The V and J ends lost 6 bases and 5 bases, in that order; junction bases with no gene match: 5. Per germline, CDR1 DFQATT and CDR2 SNEGSKA (reference sequence). The CDR3 covers 14 residues. CDR3 DNA: TGCAGTGCGGGCCGGACTAGCGGGGACAATGAGCAGTTCTTC. Its protein is CSAGRTSGDNEQFF.

The V gene is TRBV7-2, the J gene TRBJ2-7; D unresolved. V dropped 0 bases and J dropped 3 bases, with 9 bases sitting between them. The CDR3 sequence is 14 residues long. Germline V gene data show CDR1 as SGHTA and CDR2 as FQGNSA. The CDR3 nucleotides are TGTGCCAGCAGCTTAGCCGTGGGCAACTACGAGCAGTACGTC. Translation gives CASSLAVGNYEQYV.

The sample holds a few counts of this clonotype. V is TRBV28 and J is TRBJ2-7, with 7 nucleotides matching TRBD1. CDR3 length: 15 amino acids. J lost 1 base, V lost 4 bases, and 7 bases had no gene match. CDR1 MDHEN and CDR2 SYDVKM come from the germline V gene. The chain's CDR3 is CASSSTGKGSYEQYV. The CDR3 DNA reads TGTGCCAGCAGTTCGACAGGGAAAGGGTCCTACGAGCAGTACGTC.

The rearrangement links TRBV4-1 to TRBJ2-1; maybe TRBD2 (6 bases). CDR1 and CDR2 from the germline V gene are MGHRA and YSYEKL. V lost 2 bases to trimming and J lost 4 bases, with 9 bases between them. The length of the CDR3 is 14 residues. The CDR3 is CASSQTGTYNEQFF. The DNA of the CDR3 is TGCGCCAGCAGCCAAACCGGGACTTACAATGAGCAGTTCTTC.

V usage is TRBV20-1 and J usage is TRBJ2-7; 7 nucleotides line up with TRBD2. The V gene's germline CDR1 is DFQATT and CDR2 SNEGSKA (reference sequence). The CDR3 is 15 amino acids. V shed 3 bases, J shed 1 base, and the junction held 9 bases outside the gene matches. Here the CDR3 DNA reads TGCAGTGCTAGTACTTTGGCGGGGGTTTCCTACGAGCAGTACTTC. This codes for CSASTLAGVSYEQYF.

This chain joins TRBV7-2 and TRBJ2-3, with D possibly TRBD2 on 5 matching bases. CDR3 size: 16 residues. V gave up 4 bases and J gave up 4 bases, with 18 bases separating them. Germline V gene sequence: CDR1 SGHTA, CDR2 FQGNSA. The CDR3 loop reads CASSSRIGILADTQYF. CDR3 nucleotides: TGTGCCAGCAGCTCCCGAATCGGGATTTTAGCAGATACGCAGTATTTT. The full variable domain, with the rest looked up from reference TRBV7-2 and TRBJ2-3, is GAGVSQSPSNKVTEKGKDVELRCDPISGHTALYWYRQSLGQGLEFLIYFQGNSAPDKSGLPSDRFSAERTGGSVSTLTIQRTQQEDSAVYLCASSSRIGILADTQYFGPGTRLTVL.

A few counts support this clonotype. V gene TRBV10-2 combines with J gene TRBJ2-7, with 8 bases fitting TRBD2. Looked up from germline, CDR1 is WSHSY and CDR2 is SAAADI. Trimming removed 6 bases from V and 3 bases from J; junction bases left unmatched: 10. The CDR3 runs to 15 residues. In nucleotides, the CDR3 is TGCGCCAGCAGATTCGGGGGGGACCAATTCTACGAGCAGTACTTC. This gives the protein CASRFGGDQFYEQYF.

The sample holds many counts of this clonotype. V and J are TRBV10-2 and TRBJ2-1; D not resolved. The CDR3 is made up of 13 amino acids. Trimming removed 6 bases at V and 5 bases at J, with 11 bases between. The V gene's germline CDR1 is WSHSY and CDR2 SAAADI. The CDR3: CASRWAGHNEQFF. CDR3 nucleotide sequence: TGCGCCAGCAGGTGGGCCGGACACAATGAGCAGTTCTTC.

This clonotype was observed a few times. The V call is TRBV20-1, the J call TRBJ2-3; 8 bases map to TRBD2. Per germline, CDR1 DFQATT and CDR2 SNEGSKA (reference sequence). The CDR3 extends over 14 amino acids. With V trimmed by 4 bases and J by 4 bases, 7 bases remained unmatched. CDR3 region: CSAIHGGAPDTQYF. CDR3 in DNA: TGCAGTGCTATCCACGGGGGGGCTCCAGATACGCAGTATTTT.

The CDR3: CASSPGTTHTGELFF. In nucleotides, the CDR3 is TGTGCCAGCAGCCCCGGGACTACCCACACCGGGGAGCTGTTTTTT. The genes are TRBV11-2 and TRBJ2-2; 7 bases are shared with TRBD2. V trimming: 5 bases; J trimming: 3 bases; junction bases outside the gene matches: 6. The germline V gene has CDR1 SGHAT and CDR2 FQNNGV. The CDR3 consists of 15 residues.

J is TRBJ2-7 and V is TRBV12-3 or TRBV12-4; D possibly corresponds to TRBD2 (6 bases). V shed 1 base and J shed 12 bases, with 10 bases lying between them. This CDR3 has 11 amino acids. The CDR3 bases are TGTGCCAGCAGTTTAGGGGGACTCCGGTACTTC. This gives the protein CASSLGGLRYF.